This T cell receptor beta chain was identified during a study of tissue T cells after allogeneic stem cell transplantation. Study-level results: Shared clones across patients were few; motif clustering revealed tissue-specific shared signatures.

There are 14 residues in the CDR3. Germline values: CDR1 SGHTA, CDR2 FQGNSA. The V segment lost 5 bases and the J segment 1 base; nucleotides outside the gene matches: 4. Autopsy tissues included GI tract, liver, skin and lymphoid organs. Assay: immunoSEQ multiplex PCR; the TCRdb copy retains only in-frame clones and omits some. The sample carries some 7,000 clones, roughly 79% recorded once. As concerns this clone: Its matching antigen is unknown.

This clonotype was sampled from a male patient aged 60 or over with steroid-refractory graft-versus-host disease after an allogeneic stem cell transplant. Some T cells may have originated in the graft donor. The J gene is TRBJ1-1, the V gene TRBV7-2; 7 nucleotides agree with TRBD1. The sequences come from skin, collected at autopsy. The DNA of the CDR3 is TGTGCCAGCAGCGCACAGGGGAGGAACACTGAAGCTTTCTTT. Translation: CASSAQGRNTEAFF.